What follows are 10 T cell receptor beta chains derived from one specimen sequenced in a study of T-cell memory formation after mild COVID-19. A single record per CDR3 protein comes from TCRdb applying MiXCR to the 5' RACE reads. The repertoire holds about 350,000 distinct CDR3 sequences, roughly 15% seen once, with about 24% in the top ten. Sequencing was performed on PBMCs or a T cell subset sorted from them (not recorded which). The source of these receptors is a man aged 18 to 29 who had mild COVID-19 (a few samples of this study predate the infection). Cell type and time point are not known.

A few counts support this clonotype. The chain recombines TRBV25-1 with TRBJ1-6; the D is unclear. CDR1 and CDR2 (germline): MGHDK, SYGVNS. Trimming took off 5 bases at V and 9 bases at J, with 14 bases between the two ends. The CDR3 is 14 amino acids. The CDR3 bases are TGTGCCAGCAGTAAGGGCCCCCGGCGTTCACCCCTCCACTTT. The encoded protein is CASSKGPRRSPLHF.

The CDR3 coding sequence is TGCAGTGCTAGAGACCGCCCCATGAACACTGAAGCTTTCTTT. Protein sequence: CSARDRPMNTEAFF. The genes are TRBV20-1 and TRBJ1-1; D remains ambiguous. Germline lookup yields CDR1 DFQATT and CDR2 SNEGSKA (reference sequence). CDR3 length: 14 residues. V dropped 0 bases and J dropped 0 bases, with 8 bases sitting between them.

The rearrangement uses TRBV28 and TRBJ1-4, with a tentative D call TRBD1 (6 bases). V was clipped by 5 bases and J by 8 bases, with 9 bases between them. CDR3 size: 12 residues. The germline V gene encodes CDR1 MDHEN and CDR2 SYDVKM. For the CDR3, the DNA is TGTGCCAGCAGTCCGAGGGGGGAAAAACTGTTTTTT. It specifies CASSPRGEKLFF.

This clonotype was recorded a few times. The gene calls are TRBV7-9 and TRBJ1-3; no clear D. CDR3 size: 14 residues. Looked up from germline, CDR1 is SEHNR and CDR2 is FQNEAQ (reference sequence). V was clipped by 1 base and J by 1 base, with 5 bases between them. The CDR3 bases are TGTGCCAGCAGCTTAGAGAGATCTGGAAACACCATATATTTT. Translating it yields CASSLERSGNTIYF. The full variable domain, in which reference TRBV7-9 and TRBJ1-3 provide the parts outside the CDR3, is DTGVSQNPRHKITKRGQNVTFRCDPISEHNRLYWYRQTLGQGPEFLTYFQNEAQLEKSRLLSDRFSAERPKGSFSTLEIQRTEQGDSAMYLCASSLERSGNTIYFGEGSWLTVV.

This clonotype was seen a handful of times. The V and J genes are TRBV5-1 and TRBJ2-2, with D unclear. The germline gives CDR1 SGHRS, CDR2 YFSETQ. V shed 4 bases and J shed 0 bases, with 10 bases lying between them. The CDR3 is 15 residues long. The CDR3, as DNA: TGCGCCAGCAGCAGCACCGGGCCGAACACCGGGGAGCTGTTTTTT. It specifies CASSSTGPNTGELFF. Combining the CDR3 with reference TRBV5-1 and TRBJ2-2 gives the whole variable domain KAGVTQTPRYLIKTRGQQVTLSCSPISGHRSVSWYQQTPGQGLQFLFEYFSETQRNKGNFPGRFSGRQFSNSRSEMNVSTLELGDSALYLCASSSTGPNTGELFFGEGSRLTVL.

This clonotype turned up a few times. J is TRBJ1-1 and V is TRBV2; tentative D call: TRBD1 (6 bases). Germline V CDR1 and CDR2: SNHLY, FYNNEI. The CDR3 is 14 residues long. V gave up 4 bases and J gave up 1 base, with 10 bases separating them. CDR3 amino acids: CASSAGHSNTEAFF. The CDR3 DNA reads as TGTGCCAGCAGTGCGGGACACTCGAACACTGAAGCTTTCTTT.

V is TRBV5-6 and J is TRBJ2-3; a possible D gene is TRBD1 (5 bases). Germline CDR1 SGHDT, CDR2 YYEEEE. Trimming cost V 3 bases and J 5 bases, with 7 bases left between them. This CDR3 is built from 12 residues. CDR3 DNA sequence: TGTGCCAGCAGCTCCAGGGAAGATACGCAGTATTTT. Protein: CASSSREDTQYF.

This chain connects TRBV19 to TRBJ2-2, with 8 bases identical to TRBD2. The CDR3 spans 16 residues. Per germline, CDR1 LNHDA and CDR2 SQIVND (reference sequence). Trimming cost V 5 bases and J 2 bases; bases outside gene matches: 7. The CDR3 region has the DNA TGTGCCAGTAGTTTTTTACTAGCGGATAACACCGGGGAGCTGTTTTTT. Protein sequence: CASSFLLADNTGELFF. Looking up the rest from reference TRBV19 and TRBJ2-2 gives the full variable domain: DGGITQSPKYLFRKEGQNVTLSCEQNLNHDAMYWYRQDPGQGLRLIYYSQIVNDFQKGDIAEGYSVSREKKESFPLTVTSAQKNPTAFYLCASSFLLADNTGELFFGEGSRLTVL.

The genes are TRBV6-5 and TRBJ1-2; a weak D match, TRBD1 (5 bases). The CDR3 spans 15 residues. V was cut by 0 bases and J by 4 bases, with 12 bases left in between. Germline V gives CDR1 MNHEY, CDR2 SVGAGI. The CDR3 DNA follows: TGTGCCAGCAGTTACTCGAGGGGAGGGATCTATGGCTACACCTTC. Translating it yields CASSYSRGGIYGYTF.

This clonotype was counted ten times or more. The rearrangement joins TRBV18 to TRBJ2-7; unclear D gene. Trimming left V 3 bases short and J 1 base short, with 7 bases between. This CDR3 contains 13 residues. CDR1 is KGHSH and CDR2 is LQKENI in the germline V gene. In DNA form, the CDR3 reads TGTGCCAGCTCACCCCGGGCATCCTACGAGCAGTACTTC. It translates to CASSPRASYEQYF.